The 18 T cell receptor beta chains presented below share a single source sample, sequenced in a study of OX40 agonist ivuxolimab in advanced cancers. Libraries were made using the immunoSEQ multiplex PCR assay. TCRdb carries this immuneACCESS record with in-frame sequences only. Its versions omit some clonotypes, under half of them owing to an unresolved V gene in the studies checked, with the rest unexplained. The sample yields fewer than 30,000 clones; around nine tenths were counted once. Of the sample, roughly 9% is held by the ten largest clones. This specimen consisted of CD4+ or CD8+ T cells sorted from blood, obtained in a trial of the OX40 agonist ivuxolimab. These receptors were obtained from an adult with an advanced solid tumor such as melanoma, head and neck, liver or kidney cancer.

This chain's CDR3 is CASSRLVGDEQFF. CDR3 sequence (DNA): TGTGCCAGCAGTAGACTAGTGGGGGATGAGCAGTTCTTC. The V and J genes are TRBV6-4 and TRBJ2-1; a weak D match, TRBD2 (6 bases). CDR1 and CDR2 (germline): MRHNA, SNTAGT. V was pared by 5 bases and J by 8 bases, with 13 bases between. The CDR3 runs 13 residues.

CDR3 sequence reads: CAWRPSYYNEQFF. The CDR3 DNA reads TGTGCCTGGAGACCTAGCTACTACAATGAGCAGTTCTTC. The chain recombines TRBV30 with TRBJ2-1; TRBD2 might be the D (5 bases). The CDR3 runs 13 residues. Germline CDR1 GTSNPN, CDR2 SVGIG (reference sequence). V lost 3 bases, J lost 3 bases, and 9 bases lay in between. The whole variable domain, remainder taken from reference TRBV30 and TRBJ2-1, is SQTIHQWPATLVQPVGSPLSLECTVEGTSNPNLYWYRQAAGRGLQLLFYSVGIGQISSEVPQNLSASRPQDRQFILSSKKLLLSDSGFYLCAWRPSYYNEQFFGPGTRLTVL.

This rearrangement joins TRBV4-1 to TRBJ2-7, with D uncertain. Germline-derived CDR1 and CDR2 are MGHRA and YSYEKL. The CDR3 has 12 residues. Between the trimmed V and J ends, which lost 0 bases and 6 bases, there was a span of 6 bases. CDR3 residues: CASSQDLFEQYF. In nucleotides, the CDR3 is TGCGCCAGCAGCCAAGATCTGTTCGAGCAGTACTTC.

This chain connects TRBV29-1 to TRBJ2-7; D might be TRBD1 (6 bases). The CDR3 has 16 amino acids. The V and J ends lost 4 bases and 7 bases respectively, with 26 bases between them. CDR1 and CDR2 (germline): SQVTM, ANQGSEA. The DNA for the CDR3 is TGCAGCGTTGCCGGGACGGGTTTAACAGGGTTGGGTGAGCAGTACTTC. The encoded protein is CSVAGTGLTGLGEQYF.

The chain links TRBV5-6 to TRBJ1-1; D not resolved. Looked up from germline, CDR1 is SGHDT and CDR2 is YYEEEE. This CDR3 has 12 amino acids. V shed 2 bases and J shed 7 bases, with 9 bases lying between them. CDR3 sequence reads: CASSFDGSEAFF. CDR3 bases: TGTGCCAGCAGCTTTGACGGGAGTGAAGCTTTCTTT.

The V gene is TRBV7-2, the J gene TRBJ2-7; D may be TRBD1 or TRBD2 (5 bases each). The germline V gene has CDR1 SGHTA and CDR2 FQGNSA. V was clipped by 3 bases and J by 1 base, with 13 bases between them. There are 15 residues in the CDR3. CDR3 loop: CASSFSGTKSYEQYF. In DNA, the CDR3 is TGTGCCAGCAGCTTTTCCGGGACGAAGTCCTACGAGCAGTACTTC.

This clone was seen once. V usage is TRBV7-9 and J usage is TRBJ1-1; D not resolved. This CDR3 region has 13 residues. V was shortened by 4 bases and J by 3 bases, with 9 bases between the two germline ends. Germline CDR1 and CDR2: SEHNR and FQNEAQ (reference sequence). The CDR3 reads CASSWRHDTEAFF. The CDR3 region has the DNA TGTGCCAGCAGCTGGCGACACGACACTGAAGCTTTCTTT.

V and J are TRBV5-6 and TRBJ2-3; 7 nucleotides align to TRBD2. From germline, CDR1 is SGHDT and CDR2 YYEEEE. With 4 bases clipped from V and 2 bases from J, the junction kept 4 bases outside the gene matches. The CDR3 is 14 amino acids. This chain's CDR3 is CASSPGGNTDTQYF. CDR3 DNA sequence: TGTGCCAGCAGCCCGGGAGGCAACACAGATACGCAGTATTTT. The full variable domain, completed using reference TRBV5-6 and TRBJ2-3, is DAGVTQSPTHLIKTRGQQVTLRCSPKSGHDTVSWYQQALGQGPQFIFQYYEEEERQRGNFPDRFSGHQFPNYSSELNVNALLLGDSALYLCASSPGGNTDTQYFGPGTRLTVL.

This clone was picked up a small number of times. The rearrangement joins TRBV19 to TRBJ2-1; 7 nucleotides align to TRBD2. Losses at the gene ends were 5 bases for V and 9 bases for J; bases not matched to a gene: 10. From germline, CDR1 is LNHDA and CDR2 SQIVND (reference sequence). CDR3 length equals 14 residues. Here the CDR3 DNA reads TGTGCCAGTAGTGAAGAGGGAGGGCCTGGTGAGCAGTTCTTC. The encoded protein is CASSEEGGPGEQFF.

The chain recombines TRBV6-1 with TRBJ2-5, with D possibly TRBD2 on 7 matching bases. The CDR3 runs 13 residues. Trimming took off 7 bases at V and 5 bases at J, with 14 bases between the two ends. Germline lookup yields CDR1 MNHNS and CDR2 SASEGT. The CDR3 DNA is TGTGCCAGCATCGGGGGGCGCTGGGAGACCCAGTACTTC. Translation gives CASIGGRWETQYF.

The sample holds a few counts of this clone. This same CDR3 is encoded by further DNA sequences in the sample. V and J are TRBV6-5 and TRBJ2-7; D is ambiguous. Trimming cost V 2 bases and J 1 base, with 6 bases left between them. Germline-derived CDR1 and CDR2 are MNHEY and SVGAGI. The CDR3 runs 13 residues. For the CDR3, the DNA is TGTGCCAGCAGTTACCGGGCATCCTACGAGCAGTACTTC. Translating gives CASSYRASYEQYF.

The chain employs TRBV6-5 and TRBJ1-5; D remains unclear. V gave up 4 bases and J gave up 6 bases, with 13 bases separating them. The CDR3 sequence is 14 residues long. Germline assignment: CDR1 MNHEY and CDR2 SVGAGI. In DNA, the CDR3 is TGTGCCAGCAGTTCCGCCGGACCGAGTCAGCCCCAGCATTTT. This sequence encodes CASSSAGPSQPQHF.

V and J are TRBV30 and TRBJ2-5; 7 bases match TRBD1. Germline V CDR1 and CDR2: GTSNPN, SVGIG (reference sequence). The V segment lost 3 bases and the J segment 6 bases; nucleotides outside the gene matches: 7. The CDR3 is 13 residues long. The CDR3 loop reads CAWSPGGTQTQYF. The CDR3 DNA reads TGTGCCTGGAGCCCAGGGGGTACACAGACCCAGTACTTC. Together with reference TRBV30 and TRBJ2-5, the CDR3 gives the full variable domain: SQTIHQWPATLVQPVGSPLSLECTVEGTSNPNLYWYRQAAGRGLQLLFYSVGIGQISSEVPQNLSASRPQDRQFILSSKKLLLSDSGFYLCAWSPGGTQTQYFGPGTRLLVL.

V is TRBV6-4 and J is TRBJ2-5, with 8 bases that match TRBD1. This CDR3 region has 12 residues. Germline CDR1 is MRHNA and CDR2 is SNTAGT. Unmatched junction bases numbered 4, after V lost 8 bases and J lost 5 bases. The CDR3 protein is CASSTGAETQYF. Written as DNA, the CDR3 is TGTGCCAGCTCGACAGGGGCGGAGACCCAGTACTTC.

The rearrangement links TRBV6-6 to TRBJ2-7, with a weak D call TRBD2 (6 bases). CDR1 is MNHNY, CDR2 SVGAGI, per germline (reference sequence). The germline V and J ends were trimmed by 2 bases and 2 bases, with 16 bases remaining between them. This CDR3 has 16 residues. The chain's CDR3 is CASSYRPGESTYEQYF. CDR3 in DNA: TGTGCCAGCAGTTACCGCCCGGGAGAGTCGACCTACGAGCAGTACTTC.

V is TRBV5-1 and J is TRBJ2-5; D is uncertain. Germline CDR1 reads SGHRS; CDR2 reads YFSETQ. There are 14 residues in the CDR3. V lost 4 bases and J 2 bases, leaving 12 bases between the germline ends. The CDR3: CASSAPGIQETQYF. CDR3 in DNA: TGCGCCAGCAGCGCCCCGGGTATTCAAGAGACCCAGTACTTC.

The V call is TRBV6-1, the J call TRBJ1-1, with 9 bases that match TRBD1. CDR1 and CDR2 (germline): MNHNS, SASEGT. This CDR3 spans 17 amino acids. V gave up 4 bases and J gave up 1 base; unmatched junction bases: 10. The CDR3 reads CASSADRGGLGNTEAFF. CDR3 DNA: TGTGCCAGCAGTGCGGACAGGGGAGGTTTGGGGAACACTGAAGCTTTCTTT.

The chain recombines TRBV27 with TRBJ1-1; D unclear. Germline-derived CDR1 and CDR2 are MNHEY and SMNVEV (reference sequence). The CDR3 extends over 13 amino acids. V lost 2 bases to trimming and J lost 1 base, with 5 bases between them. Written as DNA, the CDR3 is TGTGCCAGCAGTTTAATCGGGAACACTGAAGCTTTCTTT. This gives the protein CASSLIGNTEAFF.